This is a list of T cell receptor beta chains from one sample in a study of T cells expressing NK-cell markers. TCRdb derives one entry per CDR3 protein from the 5' RACE reads, leaving out DNA. The sample table includes about 260,000 distinct CDR3 sequences. The sample taken for sequencing was blood T cells: a sorted CD56 or NKG2C T cell subset, CD4+ or CD8+ T cells, or bulk PBMC T cells (not recorded which). All receptors come from a man younger than 35 in good health. The CDR3 runs from the conserved cysteine through the conserved F or W.

J | V | CDR3
TRBJ2-5 | TRBV2 | CASSVNQGETQYF
TRBJ2-1 | TRBV11-3 | CASSFLAGEGGHNEQFF
TRBJ1-5 | TRBV20-1 | CSADRVSNQPQHF
TRBJ1-5 | TRBV20-1 | CSAMTGVGNQPQHF
TRBJ2-1 | TRBV18 | CASSPAGGPHNEQFF
TRBJ1-4 | TRBV7-9 | CASSADRTSEKLFF
TRBJ1-4 | TRBV2 | CASSEGQSNEKLFF
TRBJ1-5 | TRBV29-1 | CSVGQGATQPQHF
TRBJ2-7 | TRBV25-1 | CASSASGTGNHYEQYF
TRBJ2-2 | TRBV30 | CAWSVLAGEAGELFF
TRBJ2-6 | TRBV23-1 | CASTQQSSGANVLTF
TRBJ2-1 | TRBV7-3 | CASSYLASAYNEQFF
TRBJ1-2 | TRBV25-1 | CASSEAFDYGYTF